What follows are 28 T cell receptor beta chains derived from one specimen sequenced in a study of brain T cells in children with intractable seizures. Repertoires were generated with immunoSEQ multiplex PCR, while TCRdb's copy carries only in-frame clones and drops some. The repertoire holds about 40,000 clones, 90% seen once, with roughly 6.3% in the top ten. This specimen was peripheral blood, taken at surgery. These receptors came from a girl aged 2-9 years with tuberous sclerosis and intractable seizures.

The chain links TRBV4-1 to TRBJ1-2; the D gene is possibly TRBD1 (6 bases). Germline V gene sequence: CDR1 MGHRA, CDR2 YSYEKL. The CDR3 length is 15 residues. The ends were cut back, 3 bases at V and 4 bases at J, with 15 bases in the middle. CDR3 region: CASSQERQDFYGYTF. For the CDR3, the DNA is TGCGCCAGCAGCCAGGAACGACAGGACTTCTATGGCTACACCTTC.

The CDR3 protein is CASSLNSGNQPQHF. The CDR3 nucleotides read TGTGCCAGCAGCTTGAATTCGGGAAATCAGCCCCAGCATTTT. This sequence joins TRBV5-6 and TRBJ1-5; no firm D call. Trimming removed 1 base at V and 4 bases at J, with 9 bases between. This CDR3 comprises 14 residues. Germline V gene lookup returns CDR1 SGHDT and CDR2 YYEEEE.

The chain links TRBV6-5 to TRBJ2-1, with 12 positions matching TRBD2. This CDR3 is 16 amino acids long. The V and J ends lost 4 bases and 4 bases, in that order; junction bases with no gene match: 5. Germline-derived CDR1 and CDR2 are MNHEY and SVGAGI. The CDR3 region has the DNA TGTGCCAGCAGTTTCACTAGCGGGGGGATATACAATGAGCAGTTCTTC. Its protein product is CASSFTSGGIYNEQFF.

This clone was picked up a small number of times. The chain employs TRBV21-1 and TRBJ1-1. TRBV21-1 is listed as a pseudogene. The CDR3 totals 14 residues. The CDR3 DNA follows: TGTGCCAGCAGCACGTGTCAGCTGAACACTGAAGCTTTCTTT. It encodes CASSTCQLNTEAFF.

The chain recombines TRBV3-1 (or the pseudogene TRBV3-2) with TRBJ1-2; D remains ambiguous. Germline CDR1 reads LGHDT; CDR2 reads YNNKEL (reference sequence). Trimming took 4 bases from V and 5 from J, leaving 11 bases between them. The CDR3 has 13 residues. CDR3 sequence (DNA): TGTGCCAGCAGCCGGTACCTTCCTTATGGCTACACCTTC. It yields the protein CASSRYLPYGYTF.

The rearrangement links TRBV15 to TRBJ2-1; 9 nucleotides line up with TRBD1. V lost 0 bases to trimming and J lost 6 bases; unmatched junction nucleotides: 9. Per germline, CDR1 LNHNV and CDR2 YYDKDF (reference sequence). This CDR3 contains 17 residues. This CDR3 reads CATSRDLLRDRVNEQFF. CDR3 DNA sequence: TGTGCCACCAGCAGAGACCTCCTGCGGGACAGGGTCAATGAGCAGTTCTTC. The full variable domain, its missing parts supplied by reference TRBV15 and TRBJ2-1, is DAMVIQNPRYQVTQFGKPVTLSCSQTLNHNVMYWYQQKSSQAPKLLFHYYDKDFNNEADTPDNFQSRRPNTSFCFLDIRSPGLGDTAMYLCATSRDLLRDRVNEQFFGPGTRLTVL.

J is TRBJ1-1 and V is TRBV7-6; 12 positions agree with TRBD1. The CDR3 is made up of 17 amino acids. The germline gives CDR1 SGHVS, CDR2 FNYEAQ. V shed 7 bases, J shed 5 bases, and the junction held 14 bases outside the gene matches. CDR3 protein: CASITAPGQGAQTEAFF. The DNA of the CDR3 is TGTGCCAGCATCACCGCCCCGGGACAGGGGGCTCAGACTGAAGCTTTCTTT.

The CDR3 sequence is CSVEDRFYGYTF. CDR3 in DNA: TGCAGCGTTGAAGACAGGTTCTATGGCTACACCTTC. The V and J genes are TRBV29-1 and TRBJ1-2; D uncertain. Germline assignment: CDR1 SQVTM and CDR2 ANQGSEA. V was trimmed by 0 bases and J by 4 bases, leaving 6 bases between them. The CDR3 runs 12 residues. The entire variable domain, with the rest obtained from reference TRBV29-1 and TRBJ1-2, is as follows: SAVISQKPSRDICQRGTSLTIQCQVDSQVTMMFWYRQQPGQSLTLIATANQGSEATYESGFVIDKFPISRPNLTFSTLTVSNMSPEDSSIYLCSVEDRFYGYTFGSGTRLTVV.

This chain links TRBV12-3 or TRBV12-4 with TRBJ2-7; unclear D gene. This CDR3 spans 12 amino acids. Trimming took 3 bases from V and 7 from J, leaving 10 bases between them. The CDR3 DNA reads as TGTGCCAGCAGTTTTAATCGGAGAGAGCAGTACGTC. This encodes CASSFNRREQYV.

The chain joins TRBV12-5 to TRBJ1-1; 7 bases align to TRBD1. Germline lookup yields CDR1 LGHNT and CDR2 FRNRAP. The CDR3 spans 16 residues. V lost 5 bases, J lost 2 bases, and 11 bases stayed unmatched. The CDR3 here is CASGPPDTGANTEAFF. DNA of the CDR3: TGTGCTAGTGGTCCACCAGATACAGGGGCCAACACTGAAGCTTTCTTT.

The rearrangement links TRBV2 to TRBJ2-7, with D hard to call. CDR3 length: 13 amino acids. V shed 2 bases and J shed 2 bases, with 7 bases lying between them. Looked up from germline, CDR1 is SNHLY and CDR2 is FYNNEI. The CDR3 protein is CASSESSPYEQYV. CDR3 DNA sequence: TGTGCCAGCAGTGAATCCAGCCCCTACGAGCAGTACGTC.

This chain joins TRBV7-2 and TRBJ1-3; 9 bases align to TRBD1. Germline values: CDR1 SGHTA, CDR2 FQGNSA. The J segment lost 10 bases and the V segment lost 5 bases, leaving 9 bases of the junction unmatched. The CDR3 loop spans 14 amino acids. CDR3 sequence: CASSKGQGGETIYF. CDR3 nucleotide sequence: TGTGCCAGCAGCAAGGGACAGGGAGGAGAGACCATATATTTT.

This clone was picked up one time. This chain links TRBV11-2 with TRBJ1-2; D call uncertain. Germline V gene data show CDR1 as SGHAT and CDR2 as FQNNGV. V lost 1 base and J lost 1, with 7 bases in between. The CDR3 runs to 14 residues. The CDR3 spells CASSLVSGNYGYTF. CDR3 DNA: TGTGCCAGCAGCTTAGTCTCCGGTAACTATGGCTACACCTTC.

The rearrangement uses TRBV29-1 and TRBJ2-5; D may be TRBD2 (5 bases). V gave up 1 base and J gave up 1 base, with 16 bases separating them. The CDR3 spans 16 residues. CDR1 is SQVTM and CDR2 is ANQGSEA in the germline V gene. DNA for the CDR3: TGCAGCGTTGAAGTCGAAGACTCCGGGATCCAAGAGACCCAGTACTTC. This codes for CSVEVEDSGIQETQYF.

The V gene is TRBV28, the J gene TRBJ2-2; no reliable D call. CDR3 length: 14 residues. The V gene's germline CDR1 is MDHEN and CDR2 SYDVKM. The V gene lost 5 bases and the J gene lost 6 bases, with 13 bases spanning the gap. The CDR3 nucleotides are TGTGCCAGCAGTCCCCAGGTCCCCTCCGGGGAGCTGTTTTTT. It is translated as CASSPQVPSGELFF.

This chain links TRBV6-4 with TRBJ2-1; 7 nucleotides match TRBD1. Per the germline V gene, CDR1 is MRHNA and CDR2 is SNTAGT. CDR3 length equals 16 residues. V trimming: 0 bases; J trimming: 0 bases; junction bases outside the gene matches: 2. The CDR3 DNA is TGTGCCAGCAGTGACTCGAGGGGGCCCTCCTACAATGAGCAGTTCTTC. It codes for CASSDSRGPSYNEQFF.

This clone was observed a single time. The chain employs TRBV9 and TRBJ2-1; TRBD2 might be the D (5 bases). CDR3 length: 15 residues. In germline, CDR1 is SGDLS, CDR2 YYNGEE. V lost 3 bases to trimming and J lost 7 bases, with 17 bases between them. The CDR3 DNA reads as TGTGCCAGCAGCGCCGATGGACCGTCGGGGAATGAGCAGTTCTTC. This encodes CASSADGPSGNEQFF.

The CDR3 coding sequence is TGTGCCAGCAGTTACTCGATGGGCAGGGAAAACACTGAAGCTTTCTTT. Translation: CASSYSMGRENTEAFF. The chain is built from TRBV6-6 and TRBJ1-1, with a tentative D call TRBD1 (5 bases). In germline, CDR1 is MNHNY, CDR2 SVGAGI (reference sequence). Trimming removed 0 bases from V and 2 bases from J, with 13 bases in between. The CDR3 runs 16 residues.

The V gene is TRBV11-1, the J gene TRBJ2-1, with TRBD2 matching 14 bases. J lost 6 bases, V lost 5 bases, and 3 bases had no gene match. The CDR3 contains 15 residues. The germline V gene has CDR1 SGHAT and CDR2 FQDESV (reference sequence). The CDR3 bases are TGTGCCAGCAGCATGGGACTAGCGGGGGCCAATGAGCAGTTCTTC. Protein product: CASSMGLAGANEQFF.

The chain links TRBV5-1 to TRBJ1-1; TRBD1 agrees at 7 bases. Germline assignment: CDR1 SGHRS and CDR2 YFSETQ. The junction had 9 bases not matched to a gene; V was cut back by 4 bases and J by 3 bases. This CDR3 is 15 amino acids long. This chain's CDR3 is CASSKGGGRYTEAFF. The CDR3 coding sequence is TGCGCCAGCAGCAAAGGGGGCGGGCGGTACACTGAAGCTTTCTTT. Full variable domain (outside the CDR3, taken from reference TRBV5-1 and TRBJ1-1): KAGVTQTPRYLIKTRGQQVTLSCSPISGHRSVSWYQQTPGQGLQFLFEYFSETQRNKGNFPGRFSGRQFSNSRSEMNVSTLELGDSALYLCASSKGGGRYTEAFFGQGTRLTVV.

The chain combines TRBV7-3 with TRBJ1-1; D gene unclear. Germline-derived CDR1 and CDR2 are SGHTA and FQGTGA. With 1 base removed from V and 5 bases from J, the gap between germline ends came to 8 bases. The CDR3 extends over 13 amino acids. CDR3 DNA sequence: TGTGCCAGCAGCTTAAGGAGGGAGACTGAAGCTTTCTTT. Translating it yields CASSLRRETEAFF.

The chain employs TRBV5-5 and TRBJ2-2, with 11 bases aligning to TRBD2. After removal of 4 bases from V and 8 bases from J, the junction contained 13 bases not matched to a gene. Germline V gene lookup returns CDR1 SGHKS and CDR2 YYEKEE (reference sequence). The CDR3 runs 17 residues. The CDR3 region has the DNA TGTGCCAGCAGCCACCCTTCTAGCGGGGGGCTTCTAGGGGAGCTGTTTTTT. It codes for CASSHPSSGGLLGELFF.

The CDR3 nucleotides are TGTGCCAGTTCAAGGACCGCCAATACTAACTATGGCTACACCTTC. Amino acid sequence: CASSRTANTNYGYTF. The chain joins TRBV19 to TRBJ1-2; D is uncertain. Trimming removed 8 bases at V and 0 bases at J, with 16 bases between. This CDR3 is 15 amino acids long. Germline CDR1 and CDR2: LNHDA and SQIVND (reference sequence).

The chain joins TRBV11-2 to TRBJ2-3, with 10 bases fitting TRBD2. The germline V gene encodes CDR1 SGHAT and CDR2 FQNNGV. The CDR3 spans 16 residues. V was pared by 1 base and J by 5 bases, with 6 bases of the junction left unmatched. CDR3 DNA: TGTGCCAGCAGCTTAGGGAGCGGGGGGGCTATAGATACGCAGTATTTT. Translation: CASSLGSGGAIDTQYF.

V gene TRBV6-6 combines with J gene TRBJ1-4, with no clear D. This CDR3 is 11 amino acids long. Germline-derived CDR1 and CDR2 are MNHNY and SVGAGI (reference sequence). V gave up 2 bases and J gave up 7 bases, with 2 bases separating them. The CDR3: CASSYAEKLFF. CDR3 DNA: TGTGCCAGCAGTTACGCTGAAAAACTGTTTTTT.

The chain joins TRBV2 to TRBJ2-7; D is uncertain. This CDR3 contains 12 residues. V shed 7 bases and J shed 9 bases, with 16 bases lying between them. The germline gives CDR1 SNHLY, CDR2 FYNNEI. CDR3 in DNA: TGTGCCAGCATAGACGTACTACGAGGGCAGTACGTC. Translation gives CASIDVLRGQYV.

V and J are TRBV7-8 and TRBJ2-5, with 14 bases matching TRBD2. The CDR3 is made up of 16 amino acids. V lost 5 bases to trimming and J lost 5 bases; unmatched junction nucleotides: 7. Germline values: CDR1 SGHVS, CDR2 FQNEAQ. CDR3 sequence reads: CASSLTSGGAEETQYF. The CDR3 DNA reads TGTGCCAGCAGCCTGACTAGCGGGGGGGCAGAGGAGACCCAGTACTTC. Looking up the rest from reference TRBV7-8 and TRBJ2-5 gives the full variable domain: GAGVSQSPRYKVAKRGQDVALRCDPISGHVSLFWYQQALGQGPEFLTYFQNEAQLDKSGLPSDRFFAERPEGSVSTLKIQRTQQEDSAVYLCASSLTSGGAEETQYFGPGTRLLVL.

CDR3 in amino acids: CAWSIRWDRGRYEQYF. In nucleotides, the CDR3 is TGTGCCTGGAGTATTCGGTGGGACAGGGGACGATACGAGCAGTACTTC. The chain couples TRBV30 to TRBJ2-7, with TRBD1 matching over 10 bases. Unmatched junction bases numbered 11, after V lost 2 bases and J lost 4 bases. Germline-derived CDR1 and CDR2 are GTSNPN and SVGIG (reference sequence). The CDR3 extends over 16 amino acids.